The 20 T cell receptor beta chains listed next were all sequenced from one sample in a study of beta chain features in type 1 diabetes. What was sequenced were expressed TCRB transcripts, since all of the isolated RNA had been reverse transcribed. The table came from immunoSEQ multiplex PCR; TCRdb's copy has only in-frame clones and leaves some out. The data hold about 900,000 clones, with about a sixth observed a single time. Sequencing was carried out using naive CD4+ T cells from blood. These receptor sequences come from a woman under 30 in good health.

J is TRBJ1-4 and V is TRBV4-2; D ambiguous. The CDR3 consists of 16 residues. The germline V gene encodes CDR1 LGHNA and CDR2 YNFKEQ. Trimming shortened V by 0 bases and J by 0 bases, and 8 bases separated the two germline ends. The CDR3 loop is CASSQDRYATNEKLFF. The CDR3 DNA is TGTGCCAGCAGCCAAGATCGGTATGCAACTAATGAAAAACTGTTTTTT.

There are a few counts of this clone. J is TRBJ1-2 and V is TRBV7-2; D not certain. Between the trimmed V and J ends, which lost 8 bases and 7 bases, there was a span of 11 bases. Germline-derived CDR1 and CDR2 are SGHTA and FQGNSA. There are 11 residues in the CDR3. CDR3 protein: CASSGESGYTF. Written as DNA, the CDR3 is TGTGCCAGCTCCGGGGAGAGTGGCTACACCTTC.

The chain combines TRBV7-2 with TRBJ2-5; D unresolved. The CDR3 runs to 14 residues. The germline V gene encodes CDR1 SGHTA and CDR2 FQGNSA. V was trimmed by 4 bases and J by 1 base, leaving 10 bases between them. The CDR3 loop reads CASSSGAVQETQYF. The CDR3 DNA reads TGTGCCAGCAGCTCCGGAGCAGTCCAAGAGACCCAGTACTTC.

In this sample, this clone turned up a few times. The chain employs TRBV2 and TRBJ2-2, with D possibly being TRBD2 (7 bases). The germline V and J ends were trimmed by 5 bases and 6 bases, with 16 bases remaining between them. Per germline, CDR1 SNHLY and CDR2 FYNNEI. The CDR3 is 15 amino acids. CDR3 bases: TGTGCCAGCAGTACCAGGGGAGGGATTGCCGGGGAGCTGTTTTTT. This codes for CASSTRGGIAGELFF.

The chain combines TRBV28 with TRBJ2-7, with D uncertain. Trimming shortened V by 6 bases and J by 6 bases, and 9 bases separated the two germline ends. Germline assignment: CDR1 MDHEN and CDR2 SYDVKM. The CDR3 is made up of 11 amino acids. The CDR3 sequence: CASSNTGEQYF. Here the CDR3 DNA reads TGTGCCAGCAGCAATACGGGCGAGCAGTACTTC. Using reference TRBV28 and TRBJ2-7 for the parts outside the CDR3, the full variable domain is DVKVTQSSRYLVKRTGEKVFLECVQDMDHENMFWYRQDPGLGLRLIYFSYDVKMKEKGDIPEGYSVSREKKERFSLILESASTNQTSMYLCASSNTGEQYFGPGTRLTVT.

This clone was observed a few times. The rearrangement links TRBV10-3 to TRBJ2-1; D is unresolved. The CDR3 covers 14 residues. Germline V lookup: CDR1 ENHRY, CDR2 SYGVKD. The ends were cut back, 3 bases at V and 4 bases at J, with 10 bases in the middle. In DNA form, the CDR3 reads TGTGCCATCAGTGAAAGTGGTTCTTACAATGAGCAGTTCTTC. Translation gives CAISESGSYNEQFF.

This clone was seen a handful of times. The chain has TRBV7-8 and TRBJ1-2, with D possibly being TRBD1 (6 bases). Germline lookup yields CDR1 SGHVS and CDR2 FQNEAQ. V was cut by 5 bases and J by 4 bases, with 14 bases left in between. This CDR3 comprises 14 residues. CDR3 region: CASSPFRDTYGYTF. The CDR3 DNA sequence: TGTGCCAGCAGCCCTTTCCGGGACACCTATGGCTACACCTTC.

V is TRBV28 and J is TRBJ2-5, with 11 bases lining up with TRBD2. Germline lookup yields CDR1 MDHEN and CDR2 SYDVKM. After removal of 4 bases from V and 3 bases from J, the junction contained 4 bases not matched to a gene. The CDR3 loop spans 15 amino acids. The CDR3 is CASSSPGLAEETQYF. The CDR3 DNA follows: TGTGCCAGCAGTTCGCCGGGACTAGCGGAAGAGACCCAGTACTTC. The variable domain in full, completed from reference TRBV28 and TRBJ2-5, reads DVKVTQSSRYLVKRTGEKVFLECVQDMDHENMFWYRQDPGLGLRLIYFSYDVKMKEKGDIPEGYSVSREKKERFSLILESASTNQTSMYLCASSSPGLAEETQYFGPGTRLLVL.

This clone was detected only once. V usage is TRBV2 and J usage is TRBJ1-1; 7 bases map to TRBD1. V lost 6 bases and J lost 2; bases outside the gene matches: 3. Germline V lookup: CDR1 SNHLY, CDR2 FYNNEI. The CDR3 has 13 amino acids. The CDR3 is CASRGQSNTEAFF. CDR3 nucleotide sequence: TGTGCCAGCAGGGGACAGTCCAACACTGAAGCTTTCTTT.

The V call is TRBV7-3, the J call TRBJ2-2; 9 positions match TRBD2. The germline V gene encodes CDR1 SGHTA and CDR2 FQGTGA. V dropped 4 bases and J dropped 7; count of bases not matched to a gene: 7. There are 15 residues in the CDR3. The CDR3 DNA reads as TGTGCCAGCAGCTCAGCCGGGACTAGCAGCGGGGAGCTGTTTTTT. Encoded protein: CASSSAGTSSGELFF.

This clone has more than one count but fewer than ten. The V call is TRBV18, the J call TRBJ1-1; 7 positions agree with TRBD1. J was trimmed by 6 bases and V by 0 bases; bases with no gene match: 10. The CDR3 length is 16 residues. Germline CDR1 is KGHSH and CDR2 is LQKENI. The CDR3 region is CASSPPHAVGGPEAFF. CDR3 bases: TGTGCCAGCTCACCACCCCACGCCGTAGGGGGCCCTGAAGCTTTCTTT.

This clone has a handful of counts. This sequence joins TRBV7-9 and TRBJ2-7, with D perhaps matching TRBD1 or TRBD2 (5 bases each). The CDR3 contains 14 residues. V was shortened by 4 bases and J by 3 bases, with 13 bases between the two germline ends. CDR1 and CDR2 from the germline V gene are SEHNR and FQNEAQ (reference sequence). The CDR3 region is CASSSGTDSYEQYF. Here the CDR3 DNA reads TGTGCCAGCAGCTCCGGGACGGATAGCTACGAGCAGTACTTC.

This clone was detected only a few times. The rearrangement uses TRBV10-2 and TRBJ1-3; D gene ambiguous. Germline V gives CDR1 WSHSY, CDR2 SAAADI. Trimming removed 6 bases at V and 9 bases at J, with 9 bases between. The CDR3 is made up of 11 amino acids. CDR3 protein: CASRERSTIYF. CDR3 in DNA: TGCGCCAGCAGAGAGCGTAGCACCATATATTTT.

This clone has more than one count but fewer than ten. The CDR3 spells CASSQDQLAGVPTDTQYF. CDR3 sequence (DNA): TGTGCCAGCAGCCAAGATCAACTAGCGGGAGTGCCCACAGATACGCAGTATTTT. The chain joins TRBV4-2 to TRBJ2-3; 11 bases are a match to TRBD2. The CDR3 is made up of 18 amino acids. V dropped 0 bases and J dropped 2; count of bases not matched to a gene: 7. Germline V lookup: CDR1 LGHNA, CDR2 YNFKEQ.

The chain uses TRBV4-2 and TRBJ2-1; D gene ambiguous. Germline values: CDR1 LGHNA, CDR2 YNFKEQ. Trimming took off 0 bases at V and 7 bases at J, with 16 bases between the two ends. The CDR3 loop spans 16 amino acids. CDR3 in amino acids: CASSQDGQFYGNEQFF. In DNA form, the CDR3 reads TGTGCCAGCAGCCAAGATGGCCAGTTTTACGGTAATGAGCAGTTCTTC.

This clone was detected many times. The CDR3 nucleotides are TGTGCCAGCAGTACAGGGGGAGTGCGGGAGCAGTTCTTC. It encodes CASSTGGVREQFF. V gene TRBV13 combines with J gene TRBJ2-1; 8 nucleotides align to TRBD1. V lost 6 bases to trimming and J lost 10 bases; unmatched junction nucleotides: 8. Germline V gene sequence: CDR1 PRHDT, CDR2 FYEKMQ (reference sequence). The CDR3 sequence is 13 residues long.

The chain has TRBV28 and TRBJ1-2; the D is unclear. Germline V CDR1 and CDR2: MDHEN, SYDVKM. The V end lost 5 bases, the J end lost 4 bases, and 8 bases lay between the germline ends. The CDR3 loop spans 12 amino acids. The CDR3 region is CASSINIYGYTF. DNA for the CDR3: TGTGCCAGCAGTATAAACATCTATGGCTACACCTTC.

The CDR3 DNA sequence: TGCAGCGCCCGGATTGCAACTAATGAAAAACTGTTTTTT. This sequence encodes CSARIATNEKLFF. The chain combines TRBV29-1 with TRBJ1-4; no clear D. CDR1 and CDR2 from the germline V gene are SQVTM and ANQGSEA. The CDR3 loop spans 13 amino acids. Trimming removed 7 bases from V and 0 bases from J, with 9 bases in between.

This clone appeared a few times. In the same sample, other DNA sequences code for this CDR3. The V call is TRBV28, the J call TRBJ2-7; unclear D gene. The CDR3 covers 11 residues. V dropped 8 bases and J dropped 3 bases, with 8 bases sitting between them. CDR1 and CDR2 (germline): MDHEN, SYDVKM. The CDR3 nucleotides are TGTGCCAGCGGAAACAGCTACGAGCAGTACTTC. Encoded protein: CASGNSYEQYF.

To note about this clone: Other DNA sequences in this specimen translate into the identical CDR3. The genes are TRBV18 and TRBJ2-5; D perhaps matches TRBD1 (5 bases). Trimming stripped 3 bases from V and 1 base from J, with 6 bases between. CDR1 is KGHSH, CDR2 LQKENI, per germline. There are 13 residues in the CDR3. CDR3 nucleotides: TGTGCCAGCTCACCGACAGCCCAAGAGACCCAGTACTTC. This translates into CASSPTAQETQYF.